The next 17 T cell receptor beta chains were all read from a single sample in a study of T cells expressing NK-cell markers. TCRdb reprocessed the 5' RACE reads; each CDR3 protein has one entry and no DNA is given. The sample's table shows approximately 460,000 distinct CDR3 sequences. Sample: blood T cells: a sorted CD56 or NKG2C T cell subset, CD4+ or CD8+ T cells, or bulk PBMC T cells (not recorded which). The receptors come from a woman between 18 and 69 years old in good health.

The rearrangement joins TRBV28 to TRBJ2-7; TCRdb lists TRBD2, though no DNA is available to test this call. Per the germline V gene, CDR1 is MDHEN and CDR2 is SYDVKM. The length of the CDR3 is 15 residues. The chain's CDR3 is CASSPSGASSYEQYF.

The chain carries TRBV29-1 and TRBJ2-5; checking the TCRdb D call of TRBD2 is not possible without DNA. Germline lookup yields CDR1 SQVTM and CDR2 ANQGSEA. This CDR3 contains 14 residues. The CDR3 is CSVSGLAGQETQYF.

V usage is TRBV12-3 or TRBV12-4 and J usage is TRBJ1-2; without DNA, the TCRdb call of TRBD1 cannot be checked. The CDR3 contains 14 residues. The CDR3 sequence: CASSPGTGPYGYTF.

J is TRBJ2-7 and V is TRBV5-1; TCRdb proposes TRBD2, but this gene call is untestable without DNA. Looked up from germline, CDR1 is SGHRS and CDR2 is YFSETQ. CDR3 length: 15 amino acids. CDR3 region: CASSLDPSGTYEQYF.

CDR3 amino acids: CASSQEARGYQPQHF. The chain has TRBV4-2 and TRBJ1-5; as DNA is missing, the TRBD1 call by TCRdb cannot be tested. CDR3 length: 15 residues. CDR1 and CDR2 (germline): LGHNA, YNFKEQ.

This chain uses TRBV18 with TRBJ1-3. This CDR3 has 17 residues. Germline loops: CDR1 KGHSH, CDR2 LQKENI. The CDR3 sequence: CASSVGGVIRSGNTIYF.

J is TRBJ1-1 and V is TRBV5-4; the D call of TRBD1 rests on TCRdb alone, since no DNA is present to check it. Looked up from germline, CDR1 is SGHNT and CDR2 is YYREEE (reference sequence). The CDR3 has 15 amino acids. The CDR3 protein is CASSWGGTGRTEAFF.

The chain combines TRBV19 with TRBJ2-2; as DNA is missing, the TRBD1 call by TCRdb cannot be tested. Germline V gene data show CDR1 as LNHDA and CDR2 as SQIVND (reference sequence). The CDR3 is made up of 15 amino acids. The CDR3 region is CASSIALLQGGELFF.

The CDR3 loop reads CASSGGTGTDTQYF. The chain uses TRBV25-1 and TRBJ2-3; TCRdb gives TRBD1 as the D gene, but with no DNA this cannot be confirmed. Germline V gene data show CDR1 as MGHDK and CDR2 as SYGVNS. The CDR3 contains 14 residues.

The chain employs TRBV7-2 and TRBJ2-1; TCRdb's D call of TRBD2 is untestable without DNA. CDR3 size: 16 residues. Per germline, CDR1 SGHTA and CDR2 FQGNSA. CDR3 loop: CASSLASSGGGYEQFF.

The chain joins TRBV24-1 to TRBJ2-3. This CDR3 has 14 amino acids. Germline V CDR1 and CDR2: KGHDR, SFDVKD. The CDR3 sequence is CATSDLSDTDTQYF.

CDR3 sequence reads: CSARDRRQGARSNEKLFF. The gene calls are TRBV20-1 and TRBJ1-4; the D call from TCRdb, TRBD1, cannot be confirmed without DNA. Germline-derived CDR1 and CDR2 are DFQATT and SNEGSKA (reference sequence). The CDR3 spans 18 residues.

The gene calls are TRBV7-2 and TRBJ2-3; without DNA, the TCRdb call of TRBD1 cannot be checked. Germline V lookup: CDR1 SGHTA, CDR2 FQGNSA. The CDR3 extends over 14 amino acids. This chain's CDR3 is CASSSRGGTDTQYF.

This rearrangement joins TRBV12-3 or TRBV12-4 to TRBJ2-7; the D call from TCRdb, TRBD2, cannot be confirmed without DNA. This CDR3 comprises 14 residues. CDR3 in amino acids: CASSLAGGANEQYF.

This chain's CDR3 is CSVLTSGTSSRETQYF. The genes are TRBV29-1 and TRBJ2-5; lacking DNA, the TRBD2 call made by TCRdb goes unchecked. There are 16 residues in the CDR3. CDR1 is SQVTM, CDR2 ANQGSEA, per germline.

The chain links TRBV28 to TRBJ2-2; the TCRdb call, TRBD1, lacks DNA for checking. Germline values: CDR1 MDHEN, CDR2 SYDVKM. The CDR3 length is 16 residues. The CDR3 sequence is CASKRGGGRNTGELFF.

The chain links TRBV29-1 to TRBJ2-5; TCRdb designates TRBD2, a call that cannot be tested without DNA. The CDR3 runs to 13 residues. Germline lookup yields CDR1 SQVTM and CDR2 ANQGSEA. Here the CDR3 reads CSAARGGQETQYF.